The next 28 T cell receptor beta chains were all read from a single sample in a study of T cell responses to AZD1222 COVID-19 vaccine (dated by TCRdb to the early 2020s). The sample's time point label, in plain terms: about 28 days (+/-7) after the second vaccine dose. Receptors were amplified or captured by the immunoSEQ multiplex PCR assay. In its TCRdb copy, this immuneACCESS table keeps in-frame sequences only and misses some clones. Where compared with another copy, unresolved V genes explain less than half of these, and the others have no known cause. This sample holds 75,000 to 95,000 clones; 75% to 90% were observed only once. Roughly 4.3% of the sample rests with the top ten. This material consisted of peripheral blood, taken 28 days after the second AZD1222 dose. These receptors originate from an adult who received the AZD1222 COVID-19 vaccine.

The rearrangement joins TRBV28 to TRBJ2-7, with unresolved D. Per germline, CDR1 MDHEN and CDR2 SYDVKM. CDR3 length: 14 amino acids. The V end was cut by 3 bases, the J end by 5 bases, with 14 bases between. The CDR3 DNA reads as TGTGCCAGCAGTTTGGGATTTTCGCGCGACGAGCAGTACTTC. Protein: CASSLGFSRDEQYF. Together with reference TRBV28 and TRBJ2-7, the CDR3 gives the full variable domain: DVKVTQSSRYLVKRTGEKVFLECVQDMDHENMFWYRQDPGLGLRLIYFSYDVKMKEKGDIPEGYSVSREKKERFSLILESASTNQTSMYLCASSLGFSRDEQYFGPGTRLTVT.

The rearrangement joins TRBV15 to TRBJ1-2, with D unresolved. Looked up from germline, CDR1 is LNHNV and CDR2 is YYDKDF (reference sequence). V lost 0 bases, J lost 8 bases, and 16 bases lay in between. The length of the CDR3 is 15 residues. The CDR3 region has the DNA TGTGCCACCAGCAGAGAGGCGGGGAGACTGGGCGGCTACACCTTC. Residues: CATSREAGRLGGYTF.

DNA of the CDR3: TGTGCCAGCAGCCAACGCGGGACCGGGGAGCTGTTTTTT. Protein sequence: CASSQRGTGELFF. This rearrangement joins TRBV3-1 (or the pseudogene TRBV3-2) to TRBJ2-2; possibly TRBD2 for D (5 bases). Trimming took 2 bases from V and 5 from J, leaving 6 bases between them. The CDR3 has 13 residues. Germline lookup yields CDR1 LGHDT and CDR2 YNNKEL (reference sequence).

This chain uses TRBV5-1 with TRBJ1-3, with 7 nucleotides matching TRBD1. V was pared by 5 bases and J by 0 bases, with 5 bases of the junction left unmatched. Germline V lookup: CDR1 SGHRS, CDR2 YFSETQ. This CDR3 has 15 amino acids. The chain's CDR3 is CASREQGLSGNTIYF. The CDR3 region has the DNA TGCGCCAGCAGGGAACAGGGGCTCTCTGGAAACACCATATATTTT.

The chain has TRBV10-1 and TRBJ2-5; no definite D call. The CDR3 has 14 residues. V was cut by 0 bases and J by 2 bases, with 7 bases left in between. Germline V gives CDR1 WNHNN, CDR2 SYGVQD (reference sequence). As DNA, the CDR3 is TGCGCCAGCAGTGAGTCGGCCGGTCAAGAGACCCAGTACTTC. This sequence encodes CASSESAGQETQYF.

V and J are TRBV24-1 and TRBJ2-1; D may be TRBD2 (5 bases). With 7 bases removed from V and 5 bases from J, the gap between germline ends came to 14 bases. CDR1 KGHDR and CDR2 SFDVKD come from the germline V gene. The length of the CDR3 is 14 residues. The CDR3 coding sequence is TGTGCCACCAGATTCGAGCGGCACAACAATGAGCAGTTCTTC. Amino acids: CATRFERHNNEQFF.

CDR3 protein: CASSDFGGKPQHF. The CDR3 DNA follows: TGTGCCAGCAGTGACTTCGGGGGTAAGCCCCAGCATTTT. The chain couples TRBV6-4 to TRBJ1-5; a weak D match, TRBD1 (5 bases). The V and J ends lost 1 base and 8 bases respectively, with 9 bases between them. CDR3 size: 13 residues. The germline V gene encodes CDR1 MRHNA and CDR2 SNTAGT.

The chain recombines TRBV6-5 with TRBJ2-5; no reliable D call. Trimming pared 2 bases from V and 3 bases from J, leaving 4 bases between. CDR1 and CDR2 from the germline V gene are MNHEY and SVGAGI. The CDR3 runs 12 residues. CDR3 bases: TGTGCCAGCAGTTACGGGAAAGAGACCCAGTACTTC. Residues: CASSYGKETQYF.

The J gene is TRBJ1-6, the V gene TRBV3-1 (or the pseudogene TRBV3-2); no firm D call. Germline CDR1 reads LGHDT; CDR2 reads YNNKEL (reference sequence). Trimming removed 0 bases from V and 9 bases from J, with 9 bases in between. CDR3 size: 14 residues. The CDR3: CASSQDLRSSPLHF. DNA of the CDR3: TGTGCCAGCAGCCAAGATCTAAGGAGTTCACCCCTCCACTTT.

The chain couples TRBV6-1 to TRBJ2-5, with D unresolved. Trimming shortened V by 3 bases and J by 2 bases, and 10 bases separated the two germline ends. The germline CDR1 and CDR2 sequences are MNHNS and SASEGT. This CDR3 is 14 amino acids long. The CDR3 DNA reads TGTGCCAGCAGTGAGGATAGAACTCAAGAGACCCAGTACTTC. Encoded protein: CASSEDRTQETQYF.

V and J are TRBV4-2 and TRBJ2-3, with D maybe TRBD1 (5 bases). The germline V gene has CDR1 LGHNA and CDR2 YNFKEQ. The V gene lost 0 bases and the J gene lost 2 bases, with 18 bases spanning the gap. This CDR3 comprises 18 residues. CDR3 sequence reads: CASSQDPASSGATDTQYF. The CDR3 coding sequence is TGTGCCAGCAGCCAAGATCCGGCCTCGAGTGGGGCCACAGATACGCAGTATTTT.

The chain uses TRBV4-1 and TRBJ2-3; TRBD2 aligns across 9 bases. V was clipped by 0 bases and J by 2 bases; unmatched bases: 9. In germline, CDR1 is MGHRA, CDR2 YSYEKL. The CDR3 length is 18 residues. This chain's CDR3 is CASSQDGLAGPITDTQYF. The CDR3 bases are TGCGCCAGCAGCCAAGACGGTCTAGCGGGGCCGATCACAGATACGCAGTATTTT.

CDR3 region: CASSHAPGQTNYEQYF. CDR3 coding DNA: TGTGCCAGCTCACACGCCCCGGGACAGACAAACTACGAGCAGTACTTC. The chain is built from TRBV18 and TRBJ2-7; 7 bases map to TRBD1. Germline V gene sequence: CDR1 KGHSH, CDR2 LQKENI. After removal of 4 bases from V and 3 bases from J, the junction contained 12 bases not matched to a gene. The CDR3 is made up of 16 amino acids.

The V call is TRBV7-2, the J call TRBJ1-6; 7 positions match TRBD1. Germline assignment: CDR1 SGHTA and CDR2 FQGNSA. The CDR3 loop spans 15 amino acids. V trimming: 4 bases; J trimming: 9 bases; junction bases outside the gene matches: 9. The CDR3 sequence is CASSSRQGGGSPLHF. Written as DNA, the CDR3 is TGTGCCAGCAGCTCCAGACAGGGAGGTGGTTCACCCCTCCACTTT.

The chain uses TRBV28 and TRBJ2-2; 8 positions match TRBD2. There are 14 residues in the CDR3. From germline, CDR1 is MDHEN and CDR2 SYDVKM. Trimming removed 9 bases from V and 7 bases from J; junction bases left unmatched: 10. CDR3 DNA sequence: TGTGCCAGGGCTCGGGAGGGCCGTGGCGGGGAGCTGTTTTTT. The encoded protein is CARAREGRGGELFF.

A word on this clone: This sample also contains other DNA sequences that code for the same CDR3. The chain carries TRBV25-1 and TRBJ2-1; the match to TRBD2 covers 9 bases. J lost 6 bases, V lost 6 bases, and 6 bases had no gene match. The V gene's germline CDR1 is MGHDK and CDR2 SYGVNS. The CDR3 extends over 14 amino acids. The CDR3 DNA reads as TGTGCCAGCAGAGTGGCGGGAGGGATCAATGAGCAGTTCTTC. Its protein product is CASRVAGGINEQFF.

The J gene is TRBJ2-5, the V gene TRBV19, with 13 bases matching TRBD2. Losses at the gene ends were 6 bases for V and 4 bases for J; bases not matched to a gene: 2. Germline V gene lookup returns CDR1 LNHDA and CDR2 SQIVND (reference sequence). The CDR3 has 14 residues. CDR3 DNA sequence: TGTGCCAGTAGAACTAGCGGGGGGGTAGAGACCCAGTACTTC. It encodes CASRTSGGVETQYF. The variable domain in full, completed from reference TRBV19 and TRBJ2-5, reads DGGITQSPKYLFRKEGQNVTLSCEQNLNHDAMYWYRQDPGQGLRLIYYSQIVNDFQKGDIAEGYSVSREKKESFPLTVTSAQKNPTAFYLCASRTSGGVETQYFGPGTRLLVL.

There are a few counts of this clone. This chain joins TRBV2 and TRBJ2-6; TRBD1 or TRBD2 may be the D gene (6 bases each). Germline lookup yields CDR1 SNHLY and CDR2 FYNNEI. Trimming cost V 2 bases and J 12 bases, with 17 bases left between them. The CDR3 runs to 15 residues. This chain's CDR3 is CASSEQEGGLSVLTF. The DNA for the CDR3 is TGTGCCAGCAGTGAACAGGAGGGGGGATTGTCCGTCCTGACTTTC.

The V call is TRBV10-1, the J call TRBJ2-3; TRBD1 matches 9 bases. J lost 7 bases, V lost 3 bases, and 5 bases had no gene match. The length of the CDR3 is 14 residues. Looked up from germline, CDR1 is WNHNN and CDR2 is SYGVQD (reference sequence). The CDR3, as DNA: TGCGCCAGCAGTGATGGGACAGGGAAAAATACGCAGTATTTT. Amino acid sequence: CASSDGTGKNTQYF.

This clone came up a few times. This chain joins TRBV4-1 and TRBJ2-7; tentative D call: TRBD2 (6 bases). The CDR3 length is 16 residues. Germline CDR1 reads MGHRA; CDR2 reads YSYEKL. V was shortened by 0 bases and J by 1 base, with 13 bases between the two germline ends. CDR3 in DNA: TGCGCCAGCAGCCAAGAGGTGAGAGGGAGGTCCTACGAGCAGTACTTC. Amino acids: CASSQEVRGRSYEQYF.

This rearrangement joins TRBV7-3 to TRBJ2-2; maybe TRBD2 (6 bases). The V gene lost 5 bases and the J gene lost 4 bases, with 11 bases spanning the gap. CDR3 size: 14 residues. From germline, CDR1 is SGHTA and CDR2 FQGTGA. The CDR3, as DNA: TGTGCCAGCAGCCTCGGGACTGCCACCGGGGAGCTGTTTTTT. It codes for CASSLGTATGELFF.

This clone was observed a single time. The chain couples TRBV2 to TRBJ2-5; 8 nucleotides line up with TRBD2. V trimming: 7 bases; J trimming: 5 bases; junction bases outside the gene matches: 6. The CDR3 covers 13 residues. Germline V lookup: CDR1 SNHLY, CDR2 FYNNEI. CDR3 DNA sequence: TGTGCCAGCACTTCTGGGACTAGGGAGACCCAGTACTTC. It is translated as CASTSGTRETQYF.

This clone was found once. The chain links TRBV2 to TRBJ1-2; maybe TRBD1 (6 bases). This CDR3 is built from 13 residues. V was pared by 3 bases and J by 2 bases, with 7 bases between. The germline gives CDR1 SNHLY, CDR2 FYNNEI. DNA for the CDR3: TGTGCCAGCAGTGATGGACAGAACTATGGCTACACCTTC. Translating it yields CASSDGQNYGYTF.

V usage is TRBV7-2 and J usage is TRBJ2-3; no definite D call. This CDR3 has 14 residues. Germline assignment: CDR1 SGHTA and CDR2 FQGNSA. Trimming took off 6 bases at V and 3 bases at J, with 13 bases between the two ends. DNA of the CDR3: TGTGCCAGCAGACCCCCTATCCAGACAGATACGCAGTATTTT. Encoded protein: CASRPPIQTDTQYF.

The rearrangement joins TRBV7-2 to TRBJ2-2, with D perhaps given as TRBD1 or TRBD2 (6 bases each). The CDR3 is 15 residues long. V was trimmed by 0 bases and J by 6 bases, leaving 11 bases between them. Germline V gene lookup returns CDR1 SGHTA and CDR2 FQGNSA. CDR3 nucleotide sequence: TGTGCCAGCAGCTTAGCGGGTAGGGGGGCCGGGGAGCTGTTTTTT. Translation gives CASSLAGRGAGELFF.

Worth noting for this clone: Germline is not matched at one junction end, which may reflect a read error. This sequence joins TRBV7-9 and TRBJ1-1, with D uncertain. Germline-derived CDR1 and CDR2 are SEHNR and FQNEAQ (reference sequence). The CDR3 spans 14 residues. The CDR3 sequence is CAGSERALGTEAFF. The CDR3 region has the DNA TGTGCCGGCAGCGAGAGGGCTCTTGGGACTGAAGCTTTCTTT.

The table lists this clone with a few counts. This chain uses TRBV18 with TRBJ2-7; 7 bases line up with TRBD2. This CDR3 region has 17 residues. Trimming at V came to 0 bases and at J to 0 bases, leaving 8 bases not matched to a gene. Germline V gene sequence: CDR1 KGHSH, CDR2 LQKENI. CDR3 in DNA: TGTGCCAGCTCACCACCGTTGACTAGCCCTAGCTCCTACGAGCAGTACTTC. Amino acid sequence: CASSPPLTSPSSYEQYF.

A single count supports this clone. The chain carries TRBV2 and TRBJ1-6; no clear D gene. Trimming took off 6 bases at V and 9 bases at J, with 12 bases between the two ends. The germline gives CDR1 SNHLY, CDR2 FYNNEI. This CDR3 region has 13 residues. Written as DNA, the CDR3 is TGTGCCAGCAGCGGCTACCCTGGTTCACCCCTCCACTTT. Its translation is CASSGYPGSPLHF. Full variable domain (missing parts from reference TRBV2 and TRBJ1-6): EPEVTQTPSHQVTQMGQEVILRCVPISNHLYFYWYRQILGQKVEFLVSFYNNEISEKSEIFDDQFSVERPDGSNFTLKIRSTKLEDSAMYFCASSGYPGSPLHFGNGTRLTVT.